This entry lists 14 T cell receptor beta chains sequenced from one sample in a study of regulatory dendritic cells for organ transplantation. The repertoire was sequenced with immunoSEQ multiplex PCR; TCRdb's copy has only in-frame clones and lacks some. Among about 28,000 clones listed, approximately 82% were seen once. The specimen was naive CD8+ T cells from blood. As to subset: CD45RA+ naive T cells. The source of these receptors is a human donor in good health.

The chain uses TRBV6-5 and TRBJ1-1; D might be TRBD1 (5 bases). This CDR3 contains 15 residues. Trimming removed 3 bases from V and 5 bases from J, with 16 bases in between. Germline assignment: CDR1 MNHEY and CDR2 SVGAGI. The CDR3 sequence: CASSYNEGEVTEAFF. CDR3 nucleotides: TGTGCCAGCAGTTATAATGAAGGGGAGGTGACTGAAGCTTTCTTT.

The V gene is TRBV9, the J gene TRBJ1-1; D remains ambiguous. This CDR3 is 13 amino acids long. V dropped 0 bases and J dropped 5 bases, with 8 bases sitting between them. Germline V lookup: CDR1 SGDLS, CDR2 YYNGEE. In DNA, the CDR3 is TGTGCCAGCAGCGTAGGAGCGGAGACTGAAGCTTTCTTT. This sequence encodes CASSVGAETEAFF.

The chain carries TRBV7-8 and TRBJ2-5; the match to TRBD1 covers 9 bases. CDR1 SGHVS and CDR2 FQNEAQ come from the germline V gene. With V trimmed by 0 bases and J by 4 bases, 3 bases remained unmatched. The length of the CDR3 is 15 residues. This CDR3 is CASSLADRGPETQYF. The DNA for the CDR3 is TGTGCCAGCAGCTTAGCGGACAGGGGTCCAGAGACCCAGTACTTC.

The chain employs TRBV9 and TRBJ2-3; 7 nucleotides match TRBD1. V lost 0 bases, J lost 2 bases, and 3 bases stayed unmatched. This CDR3 comprises 15 residues. From germline, CDR1 is SGDLS and CDR2 YYNGEE. The CDR3 loop reads CASSVGDRATDTQYF. CDR3 in DNA: TGTGCCAGCAGCGTAGGGGACAGAGCCACAGATACGCAGTATTTT.

The rearrangement links TRBV20-1 to TRBJ2-7; D may be TRBD2 (5 bases). The CDR3 is 11 amino acids. Trimming left V 4 bases short and J 5 bases short, with 9 bases between. The V gene's germline CDR1 is DFQATT and CDR2 SNEGSKA (reference sequence). The CDR3 loop is CSAKTGNEQYF. As DNA, the CDR3 is TGCAGTGCTAAGACGGGGAACGAGCAGTACTTC.

This clone has more than one count but fewer than ten. The chain employs TRBV11-2 and TRBJ2-7; D remains ambiguous. This CDR3 spans 13 amino acids. The germline gives CDR1 SGHAT, CDR2 FQNNGV. V was trimmed by 3 bases and J by 5 bases, leaving 11 bases between them. The CDR3 DNA follows: TGTGCCAGCAGCTTCGAGTACAGCCACGAGCAGTACTTC. It specifies CASSFEYSHEQYF.

This chain joins TRBV7-2 and TRBJ1-2, with a tentative D call TRBD1 (6 bases). Germline V gene sequence: CDR1 SGHTA, CDR2 FQGNSA. The CDR3 has 15 amino acids. The V and J ends lost 5 bases and 4 bases respectively, with 17 bases between them. CDR3 region: CASSPEGKGVYGYTF. CDR3 coding DNA: TGTGCCAGCAGCCCCGAGGGCAAGGGGGTCTATGGCTACACCTTC.

This chain connects TRBV19 to TRBJ1-6; D is perhaps TRBD1 (5 bases). Trimming stripped 7 bases from V and 0 bases from J, with 10 bases between. Germline-derived CDR1 and CDR2 are LNHDA and SQIVND (reference sequence). This CDR3 region has 15 residues. CDR3 DNA: TGTGCCAGTACCCCAGACAGCTCCTATAATTCACCCCTCCACTTT. This codes for CASTPDSSYNSPLHF.

J is TRBJ2-7 and V is TRBV5-6; TRBD1 agrees at 7 bases. J lost 6 bases, V lost 4 bases, and 22 bases had no gene match. The CDR3 runs to 18 residues. CDR1 SGHDT and CDR2 YYEEEE come from the germline V gene. The CDR3 bases are TGTGCCAGCAGCCAAATAATATACCGGACAGGTGTTTTGGGCGAGCAGTACTTC. Translated: CASSQIIYRTGVLGEQYF.

The rearrangement links TRBV5-1 to TRBJ2-3; D call uncertain. Trimming removed 1 base from V and 0 bases from J, with 6 bases in between. CDR1 is SGHRS and CDR2 is YFSETQ in the germline V gene. The CDR3 loop spans 14 amino acids. The CDR3 loop is CASSLFASTDTQYF. CDR3 sequence (DNA): TGCGCCAGCAGCTTGTTTGCGAGCACAGATACGCAGTATTTT.

The chain combines TRBV11-2 with TRBJ1-2; 9 bases are a match to TRBD1. Trimming took 4 bases from V and 7 from J; bases not matched to a gene: 10. CDR3 length: 15 amino acids. The germline V gene has CDR1 SGHAT and CDR2 FQNNGV. For the CDR3, the DNA is TGTGCCAGCAGCTCGCAGTCACAGGGGGCCGGTGGCTACACCTTC. This gives the protein CASSSQSQGAGGYTF.

The gene calls are TRBV7-9 and TRBJ2-5; 11 bases agree with TRBD2. With 5 bases clipped from V and 4 bases from J, the junction kept 9 bases outside the gene matches. CDR3 size: 16 residues. In germline, CDR1 is SEHNR, CDR2 FQNEAQ (reference sequence). The CDR3, as DNA: TGTGCCAGCAGCCCCAGACTAGCGGGACCATCAGAGACCCAGTACTTC. This sequence encodes CASSPRLAGPSETQYF. Filled out from reference TRBV7-9 and TRBJ2-5, the complete variable domain reads DTGVSQNPRHKITKRGQNVTFRCDPISEHNRLYWYRQTLGQGPEFLTYFQNEAQLEKSRLLSDRFSAERPKGSFSTLEIQRTEQGDSAMYLCASSPRLAGPSETQYFGPGTRLLVL.

This clone has only a few counts. J is TRBJ1-1 and V is TRBV4-1; 7 bases fit TRBD1. The CDR3 covers 16 residues. Per germline, CDR1 MGHRA and CDR2 YSYEKL. With 1 base clipped from V and 4 bases from J, the junction kept 9 bases outside the gene matches. CDR3 loop: CASSQADRTVFTEAFF. The CDR3 nucleotides are TGCGCCAGCAGCCAAGCGGACAGGACAGTTTTCACTGAAGCTTTCTTT.

The genes are TRBV11-1 and TRBJ2-1; D is uncertain. Trimming removed 1 base at V and 1 base at J, with 11 bases between. The V gene's germline CDR1 is SGHAT and CDR2 FQDESV (reference sequence). The length of the CDR3 is 16 residues. CDR3 amino acids: CASSLDGGDSYNEQFF. Written as DNA, the CDR3 is TGTGCCAGCAGCTTAGATGGTGGAGATTCCTACAATGAGCAGTTCTTC.